This T cell receptor (beta chain) was recorded in a study of beta chain features in type 1 diabetes. The CDR3 length is 14 residues. V was pared by 5 bases and J by 6 bases, with 7 bases of the junction left unmatched. In germline, CDR1 is MNHNY, CDR2 SVGAGI (reference sequence). The study reverse transcribed the entire isolated RNA, so it sequenced expressed TCRB transcripts. Using immunoSEQ multiplex PCR, the repertoire was profiled, and TCRdb retains in-frame clones only, with some absent. Of fewer than 150,000 clones detected, 6.9% appear once; the ten largest clones hold under 1.5%. On average, the one heparinised blood draw given by each donor was roughly 100 mL.

The rearrangement joins TRBV6-6 to TRBJ1-2, with 9 bases fitting TRBD1. The sequence came from a woman aged 30 to 39 in good health. The sample taken for sequencing was central memory CD4+ T cells from blood. This CDR3 is CASSRNRGHNGYTF. DNA for the CDR3: TGTGCCAGCAGTAGAAACAGGGGGCATAATGGCTACACCTTC.